This T cell receptor (delta chain) was identified in a study of gamma-delta chains in newborns, infants, children. Looking at the study overall: Polyclonal expansion of innate γδ T cells after birth follows microbial exposure.

TCRdb re-called clones from the reads using CATT. The table lists more than 3,500 delta-chain clones, roughly 6.4% of them singletons, with less than 20% in the top ten. Germline V gives CDR1 GEAIGNYY, CDR2 EKD. Losses at the gene ends were 3 bases for V and 3 bases for J; bases not matched to a gene: 10. There are 20 residues in the CDR3. This clone has just a few counts. Sequenced material: blood. The V call is TRDV2, the J call TRDJ3; 13 nucleotides line up with TRDD3. The clonotype comes from a child who was a newborn, infant or young child, either healthy, febrile or measles-vaccinated (not recorded which). The CDR3 spells CACDPIHTGGYDWDTRQMFF. For the CDR3, the DNA is TGTGCCTGTGACCCAATACATACTGGGGGATACGACTGGGACACCCGACAGATGTTTTTC.